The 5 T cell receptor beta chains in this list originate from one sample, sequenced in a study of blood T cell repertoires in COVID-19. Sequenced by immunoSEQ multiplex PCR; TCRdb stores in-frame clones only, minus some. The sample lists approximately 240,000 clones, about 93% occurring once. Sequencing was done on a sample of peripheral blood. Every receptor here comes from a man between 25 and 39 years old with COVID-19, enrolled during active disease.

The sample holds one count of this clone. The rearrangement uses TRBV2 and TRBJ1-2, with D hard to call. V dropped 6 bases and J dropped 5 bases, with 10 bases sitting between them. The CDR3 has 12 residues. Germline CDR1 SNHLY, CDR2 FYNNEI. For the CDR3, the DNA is TGTGCCAGCAGGGAGACCTTATATGGCTACACCTTC. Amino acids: CASRETLYGYTF.

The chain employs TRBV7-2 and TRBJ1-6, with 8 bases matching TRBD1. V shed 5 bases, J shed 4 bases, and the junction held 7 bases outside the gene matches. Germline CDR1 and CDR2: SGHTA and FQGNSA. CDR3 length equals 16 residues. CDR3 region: CASSPPDRDYNSPLHF. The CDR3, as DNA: TGTGCCAGCAGCCCTCCGGACAGGGATTATAATTCACCCCTCCACTTT.

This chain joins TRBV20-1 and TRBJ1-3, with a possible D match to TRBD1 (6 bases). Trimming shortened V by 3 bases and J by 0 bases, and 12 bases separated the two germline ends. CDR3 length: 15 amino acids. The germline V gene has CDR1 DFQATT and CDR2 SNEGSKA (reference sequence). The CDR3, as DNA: TGCAGTGCTAGTGCAGGGGTCTCCTCTGGAAACACCATATATTTT. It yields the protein CSASAGVSSGNTIYF.

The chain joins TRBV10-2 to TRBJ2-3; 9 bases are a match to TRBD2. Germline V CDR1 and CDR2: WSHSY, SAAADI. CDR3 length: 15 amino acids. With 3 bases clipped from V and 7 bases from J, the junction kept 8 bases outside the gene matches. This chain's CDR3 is CASSDRGGDGYTQYF. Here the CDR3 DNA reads TGCGCCAGCAGTGATCGCGGGGGGGACGGGTATACGCAGTATTTT.

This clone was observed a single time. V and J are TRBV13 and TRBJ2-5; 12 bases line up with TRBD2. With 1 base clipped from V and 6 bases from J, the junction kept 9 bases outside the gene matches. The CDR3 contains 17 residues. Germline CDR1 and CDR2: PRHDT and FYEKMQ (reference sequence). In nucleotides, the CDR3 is TGTGCCAGCAGCTTAGAGGCTAGCGGGGGGGCCGGGAAGACCCAGTACTTC. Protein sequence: CASSLEASGGAGKTQYF.